This TCR beta chain was recovered during a study of T cell repertoires in cytomegalovirus infection. Study results and limitations: Based on cumulative public TCR beta family frequency, carriers of CMV plus the relevant HLA were identified.

TCRdb reanalysed the reads using MiXCR and keeps one entry per CDR3 protein. The sample has approximately 500,000 distinct CDR3 sequences, 26% seen once. This clonotype was observed many times. The antigen remains unidentified. With 4 bases removed from V and 1 base from J, the gap between germline ends came to 11 bases. The germline gives CDR1 SGHRS, CDR2 YFSETQ. The CDR3 spans 14 residues. Material for sequencing was PBMCs. This sequence originates from a human donor in good health (CMV status not recorded). Some clones in this sample may be carry-over from other donors' samples. The chain carries TRBV5-1 and TRBJ1-1, with D tentatively TRBD1 (5 bases). CDR3 nucleotides: TGCGCCAGCAGCCTGGGGCAACCGAACACTGAAGCTTTCTTT. The encoded protein is CASSLGQPNTEAFF.